The 28 T cell receptor beta chains in this list originate from one sample, sequenced in a study of shared T cell receptors in the human thymus. Using immunoSEQ multiplex PCR, the repertoire was profiled, and TCRdb retains in-frame clones only, with some absent. The table lists about 540,000 clones, around three quarters of them singletons. Another study also made use of these data, one on human thymus T cells.

Source material: thymocytes. The source of these receptors is a boy younger than two with a congenital heart defect.

This clone was recorded only once. The rearrangement joins TRBV5-1 to TRBJ2-7, with 8 nucleotides matching TRBD1. The trim removed 0 bases at V and 5 bases at J, leaving 7 bases unmatched. This CDR3 is 15 amino acids long. Looked up from germline, CDR1 is SGHRS and CDR2 is YFSETQ. The CDR3 is CASSLGWTGKNEQYF. CDR3 in DNA: TGCGCCAGCAGCTTGGGTTGGACAGGGAAAAACGAGCAGTACTTC.

This chain uses TRBV4-1 with TRBJ2-7, with TRBD2 matching 13 bases. Germline V CDR1 and CDR2: MGHRA, YSYEKL. V lost 1 base, J lost 0 bases, and 9 bases stayed unmatched. The CDR3 is 19 residues long. Written as DNA, the CDR3 is TGCGCCAGCAGCCAAGCGGACCCGGGACTAGCGGGGACCTCCTACGAGCAGTACTTC. Its translation is CASSQADPGLAGTSYEQYF.

V and J are TRBV9 and TRBJ2-3; TRBD2 might be the D (6 bases). The germline V gene has CDR1 SGDLS and CDR2 YYNGEE. The CDR3 loop spans 17 amino acids. The V end lost 0 bases, the J end lost 7 bases, and 21 bases lay between the germline ends. Written as DNA, the CDR3 is TGTGCCAGCAGCGTAGGAAGTTGGAGGGCCGAGAGAAATACGCAGTATTTT. Amino acids: CASSVGSWRAERNTQYF.

The chain has TRBV9 and TRBJ1-1, with a weak D call TRBD1 (5 bases). Germline V CDR1 and CDR2: SGDLS, YYNGEE. CDR3 length: 14 amino acids. The V and J ends lost 4 bases and 5 bases respectively, with 15 bases between them. This CDR3 reads CASSLREQETEAFF. The CDR3 DNA sequence: TGTGCCAGCAGCCTCCGAGAACAGGAAACTGAAGCTTTCTTT.

This clone has just a few counts. The chain combines TRBV19 with TRBJ1-1; D gene unclear. CDR1 and CDR2 from the germline V gene are LNHDA and SQIVND (reference sequence). V was trimmed by 7 bases and J by 0 bases, leaving 12 bases between them. The CDR3 loop spans 14 amino acids. In nucleotides, the CDR3 is TGTGCCAGTATTCCGGGTTTGTTGAACACTGAAGCTTTCTTT. Its protein product is CASIPGLLNTEAFF.

The V call is TRBV5-1, the J call TRBJ1-2; TRBD1 matches 10 bases. The CDR3 totals 17 residues. Looked up from germline, CDR1 is SGHRS and CDR2 is YFSETQ. With V trimmed by 3 bases and J by 3 bases, 11 bases remained unmatched. The CDR3 DNA reads as TGCGCCAGCAGCTGGGGGGTGACAGGGGGCAAGGACTATGGCTACACCTTC. This translates into CASSWGVTGGKDYGYTF.

This clone was picked up a small number of times. This chain uses TRBV20-1 with TRBJ1-2; D gene ambiguous. Germline lookup yields CDR1 DFQATT and CDR2 SNEGSKA (reference sequence). The CDR3 has 11 residues. V lost 6 bases and J lost 8, with 13 bases in between. The CDR3 protein is CSAPNARGYTF. The CDR3 region has the DNA TGCAGTGCCCCCAACGCTCGGGGCTACACCTTC.

The chain has TRBV6-4 and TRBJ2-2; no clear D. Germline V CDR1 and CDR2: MRHNA, SNTAGT. Between the trimmed V and J ends, which lost 5 bases and 8 bases, there was a span of 12 bases. The CDR3 has 13 amino acids. The CDR3 DNA sequence: TGTGCCAGCAGTCCGTCCGTATCGGGGGAGCTGTTTTTT. The encoded protein is CASSPSVSGELFF.

This clone was recorded once. V gene TRBV7-6 combines with J gene TRBJ2-7; TRBD2 aligns across 10 bases. Germline trimming cut 2 bases from V and 7 bases from J; bases unmatched to any gene: 17. This CDR3 comprises 18 residues. Germline CDR1 and CDR2: SGHVS and FNYEAQ. The CDR3 DNA follows: TGTGCCAGCAGCTTATTAACTAGCGGGACAACCCCCGGGGGAGAGCAGTACTTC. It is translated as CASSLLTSGTTPGGEQYF.

The gene calls are TRBV27 and TRBJ2-5, with D perhaps matching TRBD1 (6 bases). Trimming pared 0 bases from V and 5 bases from J, leaving 10 bases between. In germline, CDR1 is MNHEY, CDR2 SMNVEV (reference sequence). The CDR3 extends over 14 amino acids. DNA of the CDR3: TGTGCCAGCAGTTTATCAGACAGGTCGGAGACCCAGTACTTC. Residues: CASSLSDRSETQYF.

The chain is built from TRBV14 and TRBJ2-1; a weak D match, TRBD2 (6 bases). This CDR3 region has 16 residues. The V end lost 4 bases, the J end lost 0 bases, and 13 bases lay between the germline ends. The germline gives CDR1 SGHDN, CDR2 FVKESK. The CDR3 sequence is CASSPYPGGSYNEQFF. The CDR3 DNA reads as TGTGCCAGCAGCCCCTACCCCGGGGGCTCCTACAATGAGCAGTTCTTC.

The J gene is TRBJ2-2, the V gene TRBV5-1, with 7 bases matching TRBD2. The germline V gene has CDR1 SGHRS and CDR2 YFSETQ. This CDR3 comprises 16 residues. Unmatched junction bases numbered 6, after V lost 3 bases and J lost 1 base. The chain's CDR3 is CASSWSWEGNTGELFF. The DNA for the CDR3 is TGCGCCAGCAGCTGGAGCTGGGAGGGGAACACCGGGGAGCTGTTTTTT.

This chain links TRBV15 with TRBJ1-1; maybe TRBD1 (5 bases). The germline V gene encodes CDR1 LNHNV and CDR2 YYDKDF (reference sequence). Trimming cost V 0 bases and J 3 bases, with 14 bases left between them. CDR3 size: 16 residues. CDR3 nucleotides: TGTGCCACCAGCAGAGATCTCGGGGGGACGGACACTGAAGCTTTCTTT. It encodes CATSRDLGGTDTEAFF.

The V gene is TRBV7-6, the J gene TRBJ2-3; 7 bases agree with TRBD2. This CDR3 has 15 residues. J was trimmed by 1 base and V by 3 bases; bases with no gene match: 4. Germline CDR1 is SGHVS and CDR2 is FNYEAQ. For the CDR3, the DNA is TGTGCCAGCAGCTTTCTGGGGAGGGGCACAGATACGCAGTATTTT. Its translation is CASSFLGRGTDTQYF. Full variable domain (outside the CDR3, taken from reference TRBV7-6 and TRBJ2-3): GAGVSQSPRYKVTKRGQDVALRCDPISGHVSLYWYRQALGQGPEFLTYFNYEAQQDKSGLPNDRFSAERPEGSISTLTIQRTEQRDSAMYRCASSFLGRGTDTQYFGPGTRLTVL.

This clone occurred a few times. The V gene is TRBV6-1, the J gene TRBJ1-2, with D perhaps matching TRBD1 (6 bases). The CDR3 spans 15 residues. The germline V gene encodes CDR1 MNHNS and CDR2 SASEGT. V lost 4 bases to trimming and J lost 7 bases, with 19 bases between them. CDR3 in amino acids: CASSATQGLVGGYTF. In DNA, the CDR3 is TGTGCCAGCAGTGCTACCCAGGGGCTTGTTGGTGGCTACACCTTC.

This clone has more than one count but fewer than ten. The chain uses TRBV13 and TRBJ1-1; TRBD1 matches 9 bases. Germline V CDR1 and CDR2: PRHDT, FYEKMQ (reference sequence). The CDR3 is made up of 15 amino acids. Trimming removed 5 bases from V and 1 base from J; junction bases left unmatched: 5. DNA for the CDR3: TGTGCCAGCAGCCCGACAGGGGGTAGGAACACTGAAGCTTTCTTT. Protein product: CASSPTGGRNTEAFF.

The rearrangement links TRBV4-3 to TRBJ1-4; D call uncertain. The V end lost 4 bases, the J end lost 8 bases, and 17 bases lay between the germline ends. This CDR3 is 15 amino acids long. Germline V gene sequence: CDR1 LGHNA, CDR2 YSLEER. The DNA of the CDR3 is TGCGCCAGCAGCCTTAAGAGTCACACGCGGGAAAAACTGTTTTTT. Amino acids: CASSLKSHTREKLFF.

This clone was counted only a few times. The rearrangement uses TRBV25-1 and TRBJ2-7; 10 bases fit TRBD2. The CDR3 spans 14 residues. Per the germline V gene, CDR1 is MGHDK and CDR2 is SYGVNS. V dropped 7 bases and J dropped 0; count of bases not matched to a gene: 3. The CDR3 here is CASKPSGSSYEQYF. CDR3 in DNA: TGTGCCAGCAAACCTAGCGGGAGCTCCTACGAGCAGTACTTC.

To note about this clone: Other DNA sequences from this sample encode an identical CDR3 as well. The V call is TRBV27, the J call TRBJ2-7; the match to TRBD2 covers 11 bases. J lost 3 bases, V lost 3 bases, and 1 base had no gene match. The CDR3 totals 14 residues. The germline V gene has CDR1 MNHEY and CDR2 SMNVEV (reference sequence). This chain's CDR3 is CASSFGTSGYEQYF. CDR3 in DNA: TGTGCCAGCAGTTTTGGGACTAGCGGCTACGAGCAGTACTTC.

Only a few counts were recorded for this clone. V gene TRBV27 combines with J gene TRBJ2-3; 8 positions agree with TRBD2. Germline-derived CDR1 and CDR2 are MNHEY and SMNVEV (reference sequence). After removal of 6 bases from V and 4 bases from J, the junction contained 9 bases not matched to a gene. The CDR3 spans 15 residues. CDR3: CASSYLGGAADTQYF. As DNA, the CDR3 is TGTGCCAGCAGCTACCTCGGGGGGGCAGCAGATACGCAGTATTTT.

This clone was found a few times. The chain carries TRBV4-3 and TRBJ1-1; 8 nucleotides line up with TRBD1. Per germline, CDR1 LGHNA and CDR2 YSLEER. V shed 4 bases, J shed 5 bases, and the junction held 12 bases outside the gene matches. The CDR3 covers 16 residues. CDR3 DNA sequence: TGCGCCAGCAGCCGCGGACAGGGTCGAAGGGTGACTGAAGCTTTCTTT. Amino acids: CASSRGQGRRVTEAFF.

V is TRBV4-3 and J is TRBJ1-2; TRBD1 might be the D (6 bases). The CDR3 length is 17 residues. V shed 2 bases and J shed 1 base, with 17 bases lying between them. Germline CDR1 and CDR2: LGHNA and YSLEER. The DNA of the CDR3 is TGCGCCAGCAGCCAAAAGGACAGAAGATTAATTAACTATGGCTACACCTTC. This codes for CASSQKDRRLINYGYTF.

The chain is built from TRBV11-3 and TRBJ2-4; tentatively, D is TRBD1 (6 bases). Trimming removed 4 bases at V and 5 bases at J, with 12 bases between. The CDR3 sequence is 14 residues long. Germline V lookup: CDR1 SGHNT, CDR2 YENEEA. CDR3 DNA sequence: TGTGCCAGCAGCTCCCAACCAGGGGAAAACATTCAGTACTTC. Its translation is CASSSQPGENIQYF. Together with reference TRBV11-3 and TRBJ2-4, the CDR3 gives the full variable domain: EAGVVQSPRYKIIEKKQPVAFWCNPISGHNTLYWYLQNLGQGPELLIRYENEEAVDDSQLPKDRFSAERLKGVDSTLKIQPAELGDSAVYLCASSSQPGENIQYFGAGTRLSVL.

This clone appeared a single time. The chain uses TRBV28 and TRBJ2-7; 7 nucleotides align to TRBD1. The CDR3 runs 14 residues. The germline gives CDR1 MDHEN, CDR2 SYDVKM. V lost 5 bases and J lost 12; bases outside the gene matches: 16. The CDR3 spells CASSTPLRGSGGYF. CDR3 nucleotide sequence: TGTGCCAGCAGTACCCCACTCAGGGGGTCTGGGGGGTACTTC.

V and J are TRBV7-9 and TRBJ2-3; tentative D call: TRBD2 (5 bases). The germline CDR1 and CDR2 sequences are SEHNR and FQNEAQ (reference sequence). The CDR3 is 16 amino acids. V lost 4 bases, J lost 4 bases, and 18 bases lay in between. The CDR3 reads CASSYGDGISSDTQYF. CDR3 sequence (DNA): TGTGCCAGCAGCTATGGAGACGGGATTTCGTCAGATACGCAGTATTTT.

CDR3 residues: CSVVQGSGANVLTF. The CDR3 coding sequence is TGCAGCGTTGTTCAGGGCTCTGGGGCCAACGTCCTGACTTTC. The rearrangement joins TRBV29-1 to TRBJ2-6, with D maybe TRBD1 (5 bases). The CDR3 is 14 residues long. Trimming took off 4 bases at V and 0 bases at J, with 7 bases between the two ends. The V gene's germline CDR1 is SQVTM and CDR2 ANQGSEA.

This clone was observed a single time. The V call is TRBV6-1, the J call TRBJ2-5; 10 bases map to TRBD1. J was trimmed by 5 bases and V by 4 bases; bases with no gene match: 10. CDR3 length: 16 amino acids. Germline values: CDR1 MNHNS, CDR2 SASEGT. The CDR3 region has the DNA TGTGCCAGCAGTGGGGGCGGGACAGGGGTGGGCGAGACCCAGTACTTC. Translation gives CASSGGGTGVGETQYF.

This clone was recorded once. V is TRBV4-1 and J is TRBJ2-7; 8 bases are shared with TRBD2. Germline trimming cut 1 base from V and 5 bases from J; bases unmatched to any gene: 16. Germline V gene sequence: CDR1 MGHRA, CDR2 YSYEKL. This CDR3 spans 18 amino acids. DNA for the CDR3: TGCGCCAGCAGCCAAGCCCCGCCCGGGACTAGTAACCTAAACGAGCAGTACTTC. Its protein is CASSQAPPGTSNLNEQYF.